What follows are 18 T cell receptor beta chains derived from one specimen sequenced in a study of T cells in Graves' hyperthyroidism and ophthalmopathy. RNA transcripts gave rise to amplified TCR beta CDR3 regions. With the HTBI primer set, the TCR CDR3 went through a first round of RT-PCR. TCRdb passed the multiplex PCR reads through MiXCR, listing each CDR3 protein once. This table has 700,000 or so distinct CDR3 sequences, 16% appearing once. Sequencing was performed on blood. The receptors shown here come from a man aged 18 to 30 with Graves' hyperthyroidism.

This clonotype was seen only a few times. CDR3 sequence (DNA): TGTGCCAGCTCACCACGCGACGGGTCACCCCTCCACTTT. As protein: CASSPRDGSPLHF. The rearrangement links TRBV18 to TRBJ1-6; D gene uncertain. The CDR3 is 13 amino acids. Trimming removed 1 base from V and 10 bases from J, with 8 bases in between. Germline CDR1 is KGHSH and CDR2 is LQKENI.

This clonotype was counted a few times. The chain is built from TRBV7-8 and TRBJ2-3; TRBD2 matches 7 bases. V shed 0 bases and J 5 bases; nucleotides not matched to a gene: 8. This CDR3 region has 16 residues. Germline lookup yields CDR1 SGHVS and CDR2 FQNEAQ. DNA of the CDR3: TGTGCCAGCAGCTTAGCGAGGCTAGCGGCTAGAGATACGCAGTATTTT. Its protein product is CASSLARLAARDTQYF.

In its sample, this clonotype was seen many times. V is TRBV28 and J is TRBJ2-7; TRBD2 agrees at 8 bases. The germline gives CDR1 MDHEN, CDR2 SYDVKM. V lost 1 base, J lost 0 bases, and 2 bases stayed unmatched. The CDR3 is 15 residues long. This CDR3 reads CASSLSGTSSYEQYF. In nucleotides, the CDR3 is TGTGCCAGCAGTTTATCCGGGACTAGCTCCTACGAGCAGTACTTC.

V usage is TRBV27 and J usage is TRBJ2-2; TRBD1 matches 9 bases. Germline V CDR1 and CDR2: MNHEY, SMNVEV (reference sequence). CDR3 length: 13 residues. V lost 11 bases and J lost 5; bases outside the gene matches: 6. Written as DNA, the CDR3 is TGTGCCTGCTGGGACAGGGTAACCGGGGAGCTGTTTTTT. Its protein product is CACWDRVTGELFF.

The chain combines TRBV7-9 with TRBJ1-1; maybe TRBD1 (5 bases). The V end lost 5 bases, the J end lost 1 base, and 17 bases lay between the germline ends. CDR1 and CDR2 from the germline V gene are SEHNR and FQNEAQ (reference sequence). The length of the CDR3 is 16 residues. The CDR3 reads CASSPVRSGTNTEAFF. The CDR3, as DNA: TGTGCCAGCAGCCCGGTGAGGTCGGGGACGAACACTGAAGCTTTCTTT.

This clonotype was seen only a few times. The rearrangement uses TRBV5-1 and TRBJ2-5, with 14 bases aligning to TRBD2. The V segment lost 0 bases and the J segment 5 bases; nucleotides outside the gene matches: 12. The CDR3 is 19 residues long. Germline V gene lookup returns CDR1 SGHRS and CDR2 YFSETQ. This CDR3 reads CASSLAVPGTSGSWETQYF. The CDR3 region has the DNA TGCGCCAGCAGCTTGGCCGTCCCCGGGACTAGCGGGAGTTGGGAGACCCAGTACTTC.

This clonotype was recorded at least ten times. The CDR3 DNA follows: TGTGCCAGCAACCCCCGGCAGGCCACCCACAATGAGCAGTTCTTC. Its translation: CASNPRQATHNEQFF. The rearrangement links TRBV27 to TRBJ2-1, with unresolved D. The germline V gene has CDR1 MNHEY and CDR2 SMNVEV (reference sequence). The germline V and J ends were trimmed by 7 bases and 5 bases, with 18 bases remaining between them. The CDR3 runs 15 residues.

For this clonotype: This likely comes from a read error, as the CDR3 has no conserved phenylalanine or tryptophan at its end. The chain has TRBV7-9 and TRBJ2-1; D possibly corresponds to TRBD2 (5 bases). This CDR3 is built from 14 residues. CDR1 is SEHNR, CDR2 FQNEAQ, per germline (reference sequence). V gave up 5 bases and J gave up 8 bases, with 16 bases separating them. The chain's CDR3 is CASSPTPGYDEQFS. The CDR3 coding sequence is TGTGCCAGCAGCCCCACCCCGGGGTACGATGAGCAGTTCTCC.

This clonotype showed up many times. The rearrangement joins TRBV28 to TRBJ2-3; D may be TRBD2 (6 bases). Looked up from germline, CDR1 is MDHEN and CDR2 is SYDVKM. V shed 8 bases and J shed 1 base, with 19 bases lying between them. This CDR3 has 16 amino acids. In DNA form, the CDR3 reads TGTGCCAGCCGCCCCCCTAGGGGAGGAGGCACAGATACGCAGTATTTT. The encoded protein is CASRPPRGGGTDTQYF.

The chain couples TRBV28 to TRBJ2-1, with a possible D match to TRBD2 (5 bases). Trimming removed 7 bases at V and 5 bases at J, with 6 bases between. The CDR3 loop spans 11 amino acids. Germline-derived CDR1 and CDR2 are MDHEN and SYDVKM. In nucleotides, the CDR3 is TGTGCCAGCACGGGAAACAATGAGCAGTTCTTC. It encodes CASTGNNEQFF.

This clonotype occurred many times. V gene TRBV6-1 combines with J gene TRBJ2-3, with 9 nucleotides matching TRBD1. Trimming removed 5 bases from V and 3 bases from J; junction bases left unmatched: 9. Per the germline V gene, CDR1 is MNHNS and CDR2 is SASEGT. The CDR3 runs 16 residues. CDR3 bases: TGTGCCAGCAGTTACCGTGGGGACAGGGAGACAGATACGCAGTATTTT. It codes for CASSYRGDRETDTQYF.

The chain employs TRBV5-1 and TRBJ1-6; possible D gene TRBD1, 5 bases. CDR1 is SGHRS and CDR2 is YFSETQ in the germline V gene. The germline V and J ends were trimmed by 4 bases and 6 bases, with 29 bases remaining between them. This CDR3 has 20 amino acids. The CDR3 loop is CASSHRSVSGRGLVNSPLHF. The CDR3 DNA is TGCGCCAGCAGCCACCGATCGGTGTCGGGACGCGGGCTGGTTAATTCACCCCTCCACTTT.

There are many counts of this clonotype. The J gene is TRBJ2-3, the V gene TRBV7-2; TRBD1 matches 9 bases. The CDR3 is 14 amino acids. V was pared by 6 bases and J by 3 bases, with 4 bases of the junction left unmatched. Germline CDR1 and CDR2: SGHTA and FQGNSA. In DNA form, the CDR3 reads TGTGCCAGCAGAAACAGGGGGCTGACAGATACGCAGTATTTT. It encodes CASRNRGLTDTQYF.

The genes are TRBV11-2 and TRBJ2-7, with a possible D match to TRBD1 (6 bases). This CDR3 is built from 12 residues. Trimming left V 8 bases short and J 5 bases short, with 13 bases between. The V gene's germline CDR1 is SGHAT and CDR2 FQNNGV. The CDR3 loop is CASGQIFDEQYF. In DNA, the CDR3 is TGTGCCAGCGGACAGATCTTCGACGAGCAGTACTTC.

This clonotype appeared many times. The rearrangement joins TRBV5-4 to TRBJ2-1, with 8 positions matching TRBD2. Germline V lookup: CDR1 SGHNT, CDR2 YYREEE (reference sequence). The V segment lost 0 bases and the J segment 10 bases; nucleotides outside the gene matches: 9. The CDR3 is 15 residues long. CDR3 protein: CASSLAGREALEQFF. The CDR3 region has the DNA TGTGCCAGCAGCTTGGCGGGGCGGGAGGCTTTGGAGCAGTTCTTC.

The chain recombines TRBV2 with TRBJ2-1, with TRBD2 matching over 7 bases. The germline CDR1 and CDR2 sequences are SNHLY and FYNNEI. After removal of 7 bases from V and 8 bases from J, the junction contained 11 bases not matched to a gene. The CDR3 consists of 14 residues. The CDR3 sequence is CASKGTTPDYEQFF. The CDR3 nucleotides read TGTGCCAGCAAGGGGACTACCCCCGACTATGAGCAGTTCTTC.

This sequence joins TRBV5-5 and TRBJ2-1; 11 nucleotides match TRBD2. The junction had 4 bases not matched to a gene; V was cut back by 2 bases and J by 6 bases. Germline V CDR1 and CDR2: SGHKS, YYEKEE (reference sequence). The CDR3 is made up of 15 amino acids. The CDR3 reads CASSFELAGANEQFF. The DNA of the CDR3 is TGTGCCAGCAGCTTCGAACTAGCGGGAGCCAATGAGCAGTTCTTC.

Only a few counts were recorded for this clonotype. This sequence joins TRBV11-2 and TRBJ2-5; TRBD1 might be the D (5 bases). The V and J ends lost 5 bases and 5 bases respectively, with 15 bases between them. The V gene's germline CDR1 is SGHAT and CDR2 FQNNGV. The CDR3 runs 14 residues. CDR3 region: CASSPLRGRETQYF. CDR3 bases: TGTGCCAGCAGCCCTCTTAGGGGCCGGGAGACCCAGTACTTC.